This is a list of T cell receptor beta chains from one sample in a study of blood T cells in healthy people across ages. MiXCR, run by TCRdb on the 5' RACE reads, gives a single entry per CDR3 protein. Here the sample spans around 1,800,000 distinct CDR3 sequences, about two fifths being singletons. Sequenced: blood. These receptors all come from a human donor in good health. CDR3s include the opening cysteine and the closing phenylalanine or tryptophan. The order of the fields is J gene, clone size, D gene, V gene, CDR3 DNA, CDR3 protein. D genes are given only for firm matches. Rows may omit the clone size; those that give it use once, few, many or a size class.

j_call: TRBJ1-2; clone_size: -; d_call: -; v_call: TRBV20-1; cdr3_nt: TGCAGTGCTAGAGATAGCCGGGGGCGCGGCTACACCTTC; cdr3_aa: CSARDSRGRGYTF
j_call: TRBJ1-1; clone_size: -; d_call: TRBD1; v_call: TRBV28; cdr3_nt: TGTGCCAGCAGTTACTCCCGACAGGGTGGGATGAACACTGAAGCTTTCTTT; cdr3_aa: CASSYSRQGGMNTEAFF
j_call: TRBJ1-3; clone_size: -; d_call: TRBD1; v_call: TRBV20-1; cdr3_nt: TGCAGTGCTAGAACCCCCGGACGGGACAGTCGATTCTCTGGAAACACCATATATTTT; cdr3_aa: CSARTPGRDSRFSGNTIYF
j_call: TRBJ2-5; clone_size: few; d_call: -; v_call: TRBV6-2/TRBV6-3; cdr3_nt: TGTGCCAGCATGCGGGACCGGGAAGAGACCCAGTACTTC; cdr3_aa: CASMRDREETQYF
j_call: TRBJ2-1; clone_size: -; d_call: TRBD2; v_call: TRBV9; cdr3_nt: TGTGCCAGCAGCGTTTTAGCGGGGGCCTCCTACAATGAGCAGGTCTTC; cdr3_aa: CASSVLAGASYNEQVF
j_call: TRBJ1-6; clone_size: once; d_call: -; v_call: TRBV14; cdr3_nt: TGTGCCAGCAGCCAAAGGGGGTATAATCCACCCCTCCACTTT; cdr3_aa: CASSQRGYNPPLHF
j_call: TRBJ1-2; clone_size: few; d_call: -; v_call: TRBV12-3/TRBV12-4; cdr3_nt: TGTGCCAGCAGTCCAACGGGAGGGGTTAACTATGGCTACACCTTC; cdr3_aa: CASSPTGGVNYGYTF
j_call: TRBJ2-4; clone_size: few; d_call: TRBD2; v_call: TRBV29-1; cdr3_nt: TGCAGCGTAATTACCGGGACTAGTAACGTGTACTTC; cdr3_aa: CSVITGTSNVYF
j_call: TRBJ2-3; clone_size: -; d_call: -; v_call: TRBV20-1; cdr3_nt: TGCAGTGCTAGACAAACCGGGGGTGGCACTGGGGGAACAGATACGCAGTATTTT; cdr3_aa: CSARQTGGGTGGTDTQYF
j_call: TRBJ2-7; clone_size: few; d_call: -; v_call: TRBV11-2; cdr3_nt: TGTGCCAGCAGCTTAGGATGGGGGACCTCCTACGAGCAGTACTTC; cdr3_aa: CASSLGWGTSYEQYF
j_call: TRBJ2-7; clone_size: -; d_call: -; v_call: TRBV6-5; cdr3_nt: TGTGCCAGCAGTTACGTCCTAGCGAGGGGTTACGAGCAGTACTTC; cdr3_aa: CASSYVLARGYEQYF
j_call: TRBJ2-4; clone_size: once; d_call: -; v_call: TRBV20-1; cdr3_nt: TGCAGTGCCCCCAAGGCGGGGAACTCCTACAATGAGCAGTACTTC; cdr3_aa: CSAPKAGNSYNEQYF
j_call: TRBJ1-2; clone_size: few; d_call: -; v_call: TRBV29-1; cdr3_nt: TGCAGCGTTCCAGGGAACTATGGCTACACCTTC; cdr3_aa: CSVPGNYGYTF
j_call: TRBJ2-6; clone_size: many; d_call: -; v_call: TRBV7-2; cdr3_nt: TGCGCCAGCAGCCAGAGCTCTGGGGCCAACGTCCTGACTTTC; cdr3_aa: CASSQSSGANVLTF
j_call: TRBJ2-4; clone_size: few; d_call: -; v_call: TRBV5-1; cdr3_nt: TGCGCCAGCAGCTTGCCAGGCGGAAGGGACATTCAGTACTTC; cdr3_aa: CASSLPGGRDIQYF
j_call: TRBJ2-1; clone_size: once; d_call: -; v_call: TRBV5-6; cdr3_nt: TGTGCCAGCAGCTTGTCAGGTTATTGGGGCAATGAGCAGTTCTTC; cdr3_aa: CASSLSGYWGNEQFF
j_call: TRBJ2-5; clone_size: -; d_call: TRBD1; v_call: TRBV2; cdr3_nt: TGTGCCAGCACCGGACAGGGTGTGTTGGCGACCCAGTACTTC; cdr3_aa: CASTGQGVLATQYF
j_call: TRBJ1-1; clone_size: few; d_call: -; v_call: TRBV4-1; cdr3_nt: TGCGCCAGCAGCCAAGGTTCAGAACCTGAAAAAGCTTTCTTT; cdr3_aa: CASSQGSEPEKAFF
j_call: TRBJ2-5; clone_size: once; d_call: -; v_call: TRBV20-1; cdr3_nt: TGCAGTGCTAGAGCCTTGGACAAAGAGACCCAGTACTTC; cdr3_aa: CSARALDKETQYF
j_call: TRBJ2-1; clone_size: -; d_call: -; v_call: TRBV18; cdr3_nt: TGTGCCAGCTCTCCCCTAACGGGGGGCGCCTACAATGAGCAGTTCTTC; cdr3_aa: CASSPLTGGAYNEQFF
j_call: TRBJ2-5; clone_size: once; d_call: -; v_call: TRBV20-1; cdr3_nt: TGCAGTGTCCCCCTAGCAAACAGAGAGACCCAGTACTTC; cdr3_aa: CSVPLANRETQYF